This T cell receptor (beta chain) appears in the sequencing data of a study of blood T cell repertoires in COVID-19 (TCRdb year 2020). For context, the study as a whole: Collaborator samples came from the United States, Italy and Spain and covered acute and convalescent phases of COVID-19. Where available, HLA class I and class II types were taken from metadata supplied by the sample provider and were not determined by assay-based typing. The material from the prospective study consisted of cDNA or gDNA derived from T cells, B-cell-depleted T cells, or PBMCs. Sample metadata almost always included a de-identified subject ID, COVID-19 status, age in years and sex. The samples were drawn from two sources: the first 160 participants of the ongoing ImmuneRACE study, and fewer than 1,500 subjects contributed by 6 global collaborators. The dataset comprised deeply sampled blood TCRbeta repertoires from subjects exposed to, actively infected with, or recovered from COVID-19. A freely available public database, intended as a resource for researchers studying the immune response to SARS-CoV-2, is where the repertoires were released.

Study-level results and caveats: The amount of clinical and demographic metadata varied by source and participant and was provided uncurated.

CDR1 and CDR2 (SGHDN, FVKESK) derive from the germline V gene. The CDR3 contains 14 residues, cysteine and phenylalanine counted. CDR3 DNA is the only sequence kept; it has 42 bases, read in frame from the first base. Trimming costs V 4 bases and J 4 bases, and their ends lie 13 bases apart. Comment on this clone: No antigen is known for it. Base qualities were left out, and no much larger clone turns up one base away.

The immunoSEQ Assay, a bias-controlled multiplex PCR, was used to amplify TCRbeta CDR3 regions from genomic DNA. The study's own analysis went as follows. The number of nucleated cells in each sample was estimated from the amplification of reference gene primers within the assay. To quantify the absolute abundance of each unique TCRbeta CDR3 rearrangement, sequence reads were collapsed and filtered. Productive Simpson clonality was computed per sample as the square root of Simpson's diversity index over productive rearrangements. In TCRdb, the immuneACCESS table is reduced to in-frame sequences with V and J assigned. These tables do not hold every clone; where another copy was compared, an unresolved V gene accounts for under half, and the others remain unexplained. D and trimming were read from the DNA, whereas the V and J calls and clone size are those reported in that table. Here the sample has approximately 97,000 clones; 85% occur a single time. About 38% of the sample is taken by the ten largest.

The collaborating institutions used their own protocols to collect whole blood in K2EDTA tubes. Collaborator samples were shipped for TCRbeta analysis as frozen whole blood, isolated PBMCs, or DNA extracted from either sample type. The sample taken for sequencing was peripheral blood. The chain is made from TRBV14 and TRBJ2-5; TRBD2 is a weak D gene call, 6 bases matching. This TCR was recovered from a man older than 75 with acute or convalescent COVID-19. The DNA sequence is as follows: TGTGCCAGCAGCCGCGGCGGGGTCCGAGAGACCCAGTACTTC. Its amino acids are CASSRGGVRETQYF.